The 20 T cell receptor beta chains below were found in one sample sequenced in a study of vaccination effects on CD4 cells after COVID-19. Scientists isolated CD4+ T cells after an approximately 10-day culture period ended. The antigens of these receptors remain unknown. Some clones are missing from TCRdb's copy, which holds only in-frame ones; the method was immunoSEQ multiplex PCR. The sample gives fewer than 75,000 clones, 77% of which show up once; roughly 1.9% is in the top ten. The sample here was CD4+ T cells from PBMCs cultured without peptide, taken before COVID-19 vaccination. These TCRs come from a human donor who received a COVID-19 vaccine.

The sample holds a few counts of this clone. V is TRBV6-1 and J is TRBJ1-1, with D unclear. The CDR3 length is 11 residues. V was clipped by 5 bases and J by 4 bases, with 5 bases between them. Per the germline V gene, CDR1 is MNHNS and CDR2 is SASEGT. This CDR3 reads CASSSRTEAFF. The DNA for the CDR3 is TGTGCCAGCAGTTCCCGCACTGAAGCTTTCTTT.

The chain uses TRBV21-1 and TRBJ2-6; the table calls TRBD2, which could not be checked here. TRBV21-1 is labeled a pseudogene. The CDR3 runs to 18 residues. CDR3 nucleotides: TGTGCCAGCAGCAAACAGGAGGGTCACCGTTCTGGGGCCAACGTCCTGACTTTC. It is translated as CASSKQEGHRSGANVLTF.

This chain connects TRBV6-5 to TRBJ2-7; possibly TRBD1 or TRBD2 for D (6 bases each). Germline CDR1 and CDR2: MNHEY and SVGAGI. CDR3 length: 12 residues. V lost 6 bases and J 5 bases, leaving 11 bases between the germline ends. The CDR3 DNA is TGTGCCAGCAGCTTACGGGGGCACGAGCAGTACGTC. The encoded protein is CASSLRGHEQYV.

This clone was counted a single time. The chain joins TRBV2 to TRBJ2-5, with a weak D call TRBD2 (6 bases). The CDR3 is made up of 17 amino acids. The germline gives CDR1 SNHLY, CDR2 FYNNEI. The V and J ends lost 6 bases and 5 bases respectively, with 25 bases between them. CDR3 sequence reads: CASRPPVGLTGEETQYF. As DNA, the CDR3 is TGTGCCAGCAGGCCGCCCGTGGGTCTGACGGGGGAGGAGACCCAGTACTTC.

This chain connects TRBV19 to TRBJ2-2; TRBD2 matches at 9 bases. After removal of 3 bases from V and 4 bases from J, the junction contained 6 bases not matched to a gene. The CDR3 spans 16 residues. Germline loops: CDR1 LNHDA, CDR2 SQIVND (reference sequence). The DNA for the CDR3 is TGTGCCAGTAGTATGAGCGGGGGGTACGGCACCGGGGAGCTGTTTTTT. It specifies CASSMSGGYGTGELFF.

The chain is built from TRBV10-2 and TRBJ2-7; no clear D gene. Trimming removed 0 bases from V and 4 bases from J, with 13 bases in between. Germline values: CDR1 WSHSY, CDR2 SAAADI. CDR3 size: 15 residues. The CDR3 bases are TGCGCCAGCAGTGAGTCGGTGGCCCCCCGGTACGAGCAGTACGTC. It translates to CASSESVAPRYEQYV.

The CDR3, as DNA: TGTGCCAGCAGCTTAAGGTCAGGGATCAACTATGGCTACACCTTC. Translated: CASSLRSGINYGYTF. V gene TRBV7-9 combines with J gene TRBJ1-2; tentatively, D is TRBD1 (5 bases). The CDR3 loop spans 15 amino acids. V was trimmed by 2 bases and J by 2 bases, leaving 12 bases between them. CDR1 and CDR2 (germline): SEHNR, FQNEAQ (reference sequence).

The chain is built from TRBV6-6 and TRBJ2-2; D gene uncertain. Trimming pared 7 bases from V and 1 base from J, leaving 7 bases between. The CDR3 totals 13 residues. Germline loops: CDR1 MNHNY, CDR2 SVGAGI (reference sequence). CDR3 DNA: TGTGCCAGCACCAAGGGGAACACCGGGGAGCTGTTTTTT. This codes for CASTKGNTGELFF.

The chain employs TRBV10-3 and TRBJ2-3; no definite D call. This CDR3 contains 11 residues. Germline-derived CDR1 and CDR2 are ENHRY and SYGVKD. Trimming left V 8 bases short and J 6 bases short, with 9 bases between. CDR3 sequence (DNA): TGTGCCATCTCGATGGGTGATACGCAGTATTTT. This translates into CAISMGDTQYF.

This clone was counted between two and nine times. This chain links TRBV9 with TRBJ2-3; 8 bases are shared with TRBD2. Germline V gene lookup returns CDR1 SGDLS and CDR2 YYNGEE. J was trimmed by 7 bases and V by 3 bases; bases with no gene match: 13. The CDR3 covers 16 residues. The CDR3 region has the DNA TGTGCCAGCAGCGGCGGGCCGGGGGGGCCGGCAAATACGCAGTATTTT. It is translated as CASSGGPGGPANTQYF.

This clone was observed a single time. The CDR3 coding sequence is TGTGCCAGCAGTTACTCGATCCCTGGGCCGGTTAATTCACCCCTCCACTTT. It encodes CASSYSIPGPVNSPLHF. The rearrangement links TRBV6-2 or TRBV6-3 to TRBJ1-6; no reliable D call. CDR1 MNHEY and CDR2 SVGEGT come from the germline V gene. This CDR3 is 17 amino acids long. The ends were cut back, 0 bases at V and 6 bases at J, with 15 bases in the middle.

This sequence joins TRBV19 and TRBJ1-5, with D perhaps TRBD1 (5 bases). The CDR3 contains 15 residues. Trimming took 1 base from V and 0 from J, leaving 7 bases between them. Germline assignment: CDR1 LNHDA and CDR2 SQIVND (reference sequence). The CDR3 DNA follows: TGTGCCAGTAGTATAGTCAGGGTTAGCAATCAGCCCCAGCATTTT. Translated, it gives CASSIVRVSNQPQHF.

The genes are TRBV6-5 and TRBJ2-2; D ambiguous. Germline loops: CDR1 MNHEY, CDR2 SVGAGI. The CDR3 sequence is 15 residues long. Trimming stripped 7 bases from V and 6 bases from J, with 18 bases between. The CDR3 sequence is CASKFLQILAGELFF. The CDR3 nucleotides read TGTGCCAGCAAATTCCTACAGATTTTAGCCGGGGAGCTGTTTTTT.

This chain joins TRBV10-3 and TRBJ1-5; tentative D call: TRBD1 (5 bases). V was shortened by 4 bases and J by 9 bases, with 10 bases between the two germline ends. CDR1 and CDR2 (germline): ENHRY, SYGVKD. This CDR3 is 12 amino acids long. The CDR3 sequence: CAISVGQGPQHF. CDR3 coding DNA: TGTGCCATCAGTGTGGGGCAGGGGCCCCAGCATTTT.

This clone was found a few times. The chain uses TRBV5-1 and TRBJ2-3; maybe TRBD1 (6 bases). Germline V lookup: CDR1 SGHRS, CDR2 YFSETQ. V lost 4 bases to trimming and J lost 6 bases, with 12 bases between them. The CDR3 sequence is 13 residues long. CDR3 sequence (DNA): TGCGCCAGCAGCGCACAGGGCTCGGATACGCAGTATTTT. Encoded protein: CASSAQGSDTQYF.

The J gene is TRBJ2-6, the V gene TRBV28; D uncertain. Trimming stripped 6 bases from V and 0 bases from J, with 9 bases between. CDR3 length equals 15 residues. Germline V gene lookup returns CDR1 MDHEN and CDR2 SYDVKM. The CDR3, as DNA: TGTGCCAGCAGCCTCGAGCACTCTGGGGCCAACGTCCTGACTTTC. Encoded protein: CASSLEHSGANVLTF.

Only one count was recorded for this clone. The rearrangement joins TRBV9 to TRBJ1-3, with 7 bases lining up with TRBD1. After removal of 7 bases from V and 4 bases from J, the junction contained 11 bases not matched to a gene. CDR3 size: 15 residues. Germline V lookup: CDR1 SGDLS, CDR2 YYNGEE. CDR3 amino acids: CASAPLRGQGNTIYF. The CDR3 bases are TGTGCCAGCGCACCTTTAAGGGGGCAAGGAAACACCATATATTTT.

The chain joins TRBV5-1 to TRBJ2-3; D tentatively fits TRBD1 or TRBD2 (5 bases each). CDR3 length equals 15 residues. CDR1 SGHRS and CDR2 YFSETQ come from the germline V gene. With 1 base removed from V and 3 bases from J, the gap between germline ends came to 12 bases. CDR3 sequence: CASSLLGTGTDTQYF. The CDR3 DNA is TGCGCCAGCAGCTTGTTGGGGACCGGTACAGATACGCAGTATTTT.

V gene TRBV4-1 combines with J gene TRBJ2-3; 7 bases align to TRBD1. J lost 3 bases, V lost 5 bases, and 11 bases had no gene match. The CDR3 loop spans 16 amino acids. CDR1 is MGHRA and CDR2 is YSYEKL in the germline V gene. The CDR3 sequence is CASSFNGRGLTDTQYF. CDR3 coding DNA: TGCGCCAGCAGCTTTAACGGCAGGGGGTTAACAGATACGCAGTATTTT.

Comment on this clone: A read error may produce the germline difference seen at one junction end. The V gene is TRBV2, the J gene TRBJ1-1; no clear D gene. CDR3 size: 10 residues. The germline V gene encodes CDR1 SNHLY and CDR2 FYNNEI. CDR3 region: CASSEGHDEF. CDR3 nucleotide sequence: TGTGCCAGCAGTGAAGGTCACGATGAATTT.